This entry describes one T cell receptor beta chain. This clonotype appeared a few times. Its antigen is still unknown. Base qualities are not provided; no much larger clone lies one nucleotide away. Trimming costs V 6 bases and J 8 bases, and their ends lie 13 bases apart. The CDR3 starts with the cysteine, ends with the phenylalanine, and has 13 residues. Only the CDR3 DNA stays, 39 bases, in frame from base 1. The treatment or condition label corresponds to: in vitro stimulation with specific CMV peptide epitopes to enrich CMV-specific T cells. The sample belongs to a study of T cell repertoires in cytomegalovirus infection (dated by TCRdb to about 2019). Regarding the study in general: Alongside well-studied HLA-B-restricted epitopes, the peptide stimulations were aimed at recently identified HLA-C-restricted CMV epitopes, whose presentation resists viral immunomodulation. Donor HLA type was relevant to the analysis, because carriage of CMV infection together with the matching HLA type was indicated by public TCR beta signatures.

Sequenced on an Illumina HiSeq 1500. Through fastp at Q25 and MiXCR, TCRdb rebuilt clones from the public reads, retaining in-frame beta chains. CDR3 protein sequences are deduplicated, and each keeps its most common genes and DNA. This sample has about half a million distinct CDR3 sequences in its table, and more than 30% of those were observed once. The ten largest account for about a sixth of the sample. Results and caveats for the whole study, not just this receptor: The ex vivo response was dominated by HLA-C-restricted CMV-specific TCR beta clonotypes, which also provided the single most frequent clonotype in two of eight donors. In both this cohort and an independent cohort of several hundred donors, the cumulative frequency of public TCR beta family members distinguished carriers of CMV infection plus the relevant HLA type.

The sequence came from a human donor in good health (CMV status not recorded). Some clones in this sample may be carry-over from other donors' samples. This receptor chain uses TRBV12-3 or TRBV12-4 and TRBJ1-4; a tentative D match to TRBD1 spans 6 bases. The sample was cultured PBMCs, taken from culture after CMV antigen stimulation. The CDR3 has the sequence CASRDRSIEKLFF. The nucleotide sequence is TGTGCCAGCAGAGACAGGAGTATAGAAAAACTGTTTTTT.